Below, 15 T cell receptor beta chains from the same sample are listed, as sequenced in a study of shared clonotypes between healthy human individuals. Sequencing used immunoSEQ multiplex PCR; TCRdb keeps in-frame clones, though not all of them. The data show 1,100,000 or so clones, about four fifths seen once. Sequencing input: memory CD4+ T cells from PBMCs. This sample's subset: CD45RA-negative fraction. The receptors originated from a man younger than 35 in good health. Some clones in this sample may be carry-over from other donors' samples.

This clone was recorded a few times. J is TRBJ2-2 and V is TRBV30; D not resolved. This CDR3 has 10 residues. Between the trimmed V and J ends, which lost 8 bases and 5 bases, there was a span of 6 bases. Germline CDR1 is GTSNPN and CDR2 is SVGIG (reference sequence). CDR3 sequence (DNA): TGTGCCCCGAGAACCGGGGAGCTGTTTTTT. Translating it yields CAPRTGELFF. Variable domain in full (rest from reference TRBV30 and TRBJ2-2): SQTIHQWPATLVQPVGSPLSLECTVEGTSNPNLYWYRQAAGRGLQLLFYSVGIGQISSEVPQNLSASRPQDRQFILSSKKLLLSDSGFYLCAPRTGELFFGEGSRLTVL.

The rearrangement links TRBV5-5 to TRBJ1-5; tentatively, D is TRBD1 (5 bases). Germline V gene sequence: CDR1 SGHKS, CDR2 YYEKEE (reference sequence). Trimming cost V 4 bases and J 0 bases, with 11 bases left between them. The CDR3 has 15 residues. The CDR3 DNA reads as TGTGCCAGCAGCCCCGGACAATATAGCAATCAGCCCCAGCATTTT. It specifies CASSPGQYSNQPQHF.

The chain has TRBV6-5 and TRBJ2-7; either TRBD1 or TRBD2 may fit D (6 bases each). CDR3 size: 15 residues. Per germline, CDR1 MNHEY and CDR2 SVGAGI. V lost 0 bases and J 4 bases, leaving 13 bases between the germline ends. The CDR3 bases are TGTGCCAGCAGTTACTCTTTCGGGGGCGAATACGAGCAGTACTTC. Translated, it gives CASSYSFGGEYEQYF.

This clone was observed a single time. The chain recombines TRBV5-1 with TRBJ2-5; D is perhaps TRBD1 (6 bases). The CDR3 spans 15 residues. V was shortened by 2 bases and J by 4 bases, with 15 bases between the two germline ends. The germline gives CDR1 SGHRS, CDR2 YFSETQ. In DNA form, the CDR3 reads TGCGCCAGCAGCTTCCAACCTGTCAGGGGAGAGACCCAGTACTTC. It yields the protein CASSFQPVRGETQYF.

V usage is TRBV11-3 and J usage is TRBJ2-2, with 7 nucleotides matching TRBD2. CDR1 and CDR2 (germline): SGHNT, YENEEA. CDR3 length equals 16 residues. V was clipped by 5 bases and J by 1 base; unmatched bases: 7. The CDR3 sequence: CASSLFGGGNTGELFF. CDR3 DNA: TGTGCCAGCAGCCTATTCGGCGGGGGGAACACCGGGGAGCTGTTTTTT.

The chain employs TRBV21-1 and TRBJ1-5. TRBV21-1 is designated a pseudogene. The CDR3 contains 15 residues. The CDR3 nucleotides are TGTGCCAGCAGCAAACTGTGGGAGACCAATCAGCCCCAGCATTTT. It translates to CASSKLWETNQPQHF.

This chain joins TRBV7-2 and TRBJ1-4; D remains unclear. The germline V gene encodes CDR1 SGHTA and CDR2 FQGNSA. This CDR3 has 14 residues. V gave up 2 bases and J gave up 0 bases, with 4 bases separating them. The CDR3 spells CASSLWTTNEKLFF. The CDR3 nucleotides are TGTGCCAGCAGCTTATGGACAACTAATGAAAAACTGTTTTTT.

The gene calls are TRBV28 and TRBJ2-2; the match to TRBD1 covers 11 bases. Germline CDR1 is MDHEN and CDR2 is SYDVKM. The J segment lost 8 bases and the V segment lost 6 bases, leaving 14 bases of the junction unmatched. This CDR3 region has 17 residues. CDR3 bases: TGTGCCAGCAGCCTCAACCCGGGACAGGGGGATGCGGGGGAGCTGTTTTTT. The encoded protein is CASSLNPGQGDAGELFF. Drawing the rest from reference TRBV28 and TRBJ2-2, the complete variable domain is DVKVTQSSRYLVKRTGEKVFLECVQDMDHENMFWYRQDPGLGLRLIYFSYDVKMKEKGDIPEGYSVSREKKERFSLILESASTNQTSMYLCASSLNPGQGDAGELFFGEGSRLTVL.

The CDR3 sequence is CASSLGTTRIGELFF. CDR3 nucleotide sequence: TGCGCCAGCAGCTTGGGGACTACTCGCATCGGGGAGCTGTTTTTT. This chain uses TRBV5-1 with TRBJ2-2; possible D gene TRBD2, 6 bases. Looked up from germline, CDR1 is SGHRS and CDR2 is YFSETQ. The V end lost 0 bases, the J end lost 7 bases, and 13 bases lay between the germline ends. The CDR3 is 15 residues long. The full variable domain, with the rest looked up from reference TRBV5-1 and TRBJ2-2, is KAGVTQTPRYLIKTRGQQVTLSCSPISGHRSVSWYQQTPGQGLQFLFEYFSETQRNKGNFPGRFSGRQFSNSRSEMNVSTLELGDSALYLCASSLGTTRIGELFFGEGSRLTVL.

The chain joins TRBV20-1 to TRBJ2-1; D gene unclear. The ends were cut back, 3 bases at V and 8 bases at J, with 8 bases in the middle. The germline CDR1 and CDR2 sequences are DFQATT and SNEGSKA (reference sequence). This CDR3 is 11 amino acids long. The CDR3 DNA follows: TGCAGTGCTAGTGGCGTGTATGAGCAGTTCTTC. Residues: CSASGVYEQFF.

Here the CDR3 reads CASSGAPRAEAFF. CDR3 sequence (DNA): TGTGCCAGCAGTGGGGCTCCCCGGGCTGAAGCTTTCTTT. The chain carries TRBV2 and TRBJ1-1; D unresolved. V lost 4 bases and J lost 6, with 12 bases in between. The CDR3 runs to 13 residues. CDR1 and CDR2 from the germline V gene are SNHLY and FYNNEI.

V usage is TRBV2 and J usage is TRBJ2-7; 7 bases line up with TRBD1. J gave up 0 bases and V 6 bases, and 5 bases lay outside the gene matches. CDR1 and CDR2 from the germline V gene are SNHLY and FYNNEI. The CDR3 is made up of 14 amino acids. DNA of the CDR3: TGTGCCAGCAGGGGACAGCCTAGCTCCTACGAGCAGTACTTC. Its protein product is CASRGQPSSYEQYF.

This clone was counted many times. This chain joins TRBV9 and TRBJ2-1; D is unresolved. The V gene lost 0 bases and the J gene lost 3 bases, with 10 bases spanning the gap. The CDR3 has 15 residues. Germline CDR1 is SGDLS and CDR2 is YYNGEE. Here the CDR3 DNA reads TGTGCCAGCAGCGTAGATGAGGCAGGCTACAATGAGCAGTTCTTC. Residues: CASSVDEAGYNEQFF.

V usage is TRBV5-1 and J usage is TRBJ2-7; tentatively, D is TRBD1 or TRBD2 (5 bases each). This CDR3 has 14 amino acids. The V and J ends lost 4 bases and 5 bases respectively, with 16 bases between them. CDR1 and CDR2 (germline): SGHRS, YFSETQ. CDR3: CASSPGTAWDEQYF. CDR3 in DNA: TGCGCCAGCAGCCCGGGGACGGCCTGGGACGAGCAGTACTTC.

This clone showed up just a few times. The rearrangement links TRBV2 to TRBJ1-1; D is ambiguous. The V gene's germline CDR1 is SNHLY and CDR2 FYNNEI. The CDR3 totals 16 residues. V lost 8 bases to trimming and J lost 2 bases, with 21 bases between them. The CDR3 spells CASSQLRQKRNTEAFF. CDR3 DNA: TGTGCCAGCTCCCAACTTCGGCAAAAGCGAAACACTGAAGCTTTCTTT.